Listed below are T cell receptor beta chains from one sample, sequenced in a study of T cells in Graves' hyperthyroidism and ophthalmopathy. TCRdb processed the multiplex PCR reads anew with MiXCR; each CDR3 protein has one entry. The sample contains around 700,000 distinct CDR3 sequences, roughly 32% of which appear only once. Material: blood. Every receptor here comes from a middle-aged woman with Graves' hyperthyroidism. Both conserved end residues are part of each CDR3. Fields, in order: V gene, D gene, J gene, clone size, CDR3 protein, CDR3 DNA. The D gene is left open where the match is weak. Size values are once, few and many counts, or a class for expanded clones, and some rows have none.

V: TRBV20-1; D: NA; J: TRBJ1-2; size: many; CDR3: CSARDSANYGYTF; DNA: TGCAGTGCTAGAGACAGCGCTAACTATGGCTACACCTTC
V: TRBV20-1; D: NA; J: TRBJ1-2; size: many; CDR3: CSARATDYYGYTF; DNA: TGCAGTGCTAGGGCCACAGATTACTATGGCTACACCTTC
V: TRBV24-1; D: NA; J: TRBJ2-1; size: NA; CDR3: CATRGGGLYNEQFF; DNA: TGTGCCACCAGGGGGGGGGGGCTCTACAATGAGCAGTTCTTC
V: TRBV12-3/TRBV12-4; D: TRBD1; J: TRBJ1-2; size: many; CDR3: CASSQDRAATF; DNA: TGTGCCAGCAGTCAAGACAGGGCGGCAACCTTC
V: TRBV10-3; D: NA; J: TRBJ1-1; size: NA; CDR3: CAISASPPGEDEAFF; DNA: TGTGCCATCAGTGCTAGTCCCCCTGGGGAAGACGAAGCTTTCTTT
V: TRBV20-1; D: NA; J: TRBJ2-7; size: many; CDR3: CSARVGAENEQYF; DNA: TGCAGTGCTAGAGTGGGGGCTGAAAATGAGCAGTACTTC
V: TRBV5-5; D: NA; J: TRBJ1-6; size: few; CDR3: CASSLATMIGDYNSPLHF; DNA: TGTGCCAGCAGCTTGGCGACTATGATAGGGGATTATAATTCACCCCTCCACTTT
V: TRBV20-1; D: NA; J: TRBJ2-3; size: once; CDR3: CSARDTGGTDTQYF; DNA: TGCAGTGCTAGAGATACGGGTGGCACAGATACGCAGTATTTT
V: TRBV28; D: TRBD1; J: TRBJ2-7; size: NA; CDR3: CASSPGQGGFQYF; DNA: TGTGCCAGCAGCCCGGGACAGGGGGGTTTCCAGTACTTC
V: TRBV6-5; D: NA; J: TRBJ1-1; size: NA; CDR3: CASSENSGVGAFF; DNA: TGTGCCAGCAGTGAAAATAGCGGGGTAGGAGCTTTCTTT
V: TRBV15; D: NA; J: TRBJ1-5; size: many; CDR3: CATSMDEDQPQHF; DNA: TGTGCCACCAGCATGGACGAAGATCAGCCCCAGCATTTT
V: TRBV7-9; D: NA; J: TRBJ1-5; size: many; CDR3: CASSPSNSGYQPQHF; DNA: TGTGCCAGCAGCCCATCGAACAGCGGATACCAGCCCCAGCATTTT
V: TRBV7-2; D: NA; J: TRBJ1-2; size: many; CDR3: CASSSGPLSGGYTF; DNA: TGTGCCAGCAGCTCGGGACCCCTCTCAGGTGGCTACACCTTC
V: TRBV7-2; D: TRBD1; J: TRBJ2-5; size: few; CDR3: CASSPPGQGPGRETQYF; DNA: TGTGCCAGCAGCCCTCCGGGACAGGGGCCGGGGCGAGAGACCCAGTACTTC
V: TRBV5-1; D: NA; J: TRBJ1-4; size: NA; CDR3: CASSLPSRAEGEKLFF; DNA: TGCGCCAGCAGCTTACCGTCCAGGGCGGAAGGTGAAAAACTGTTTTTT
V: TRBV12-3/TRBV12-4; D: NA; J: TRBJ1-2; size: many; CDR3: CASTGPRDYGYTF; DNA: TGTGCCAGCACCGGGCCCCGTGACTATGGCTACACCTTC
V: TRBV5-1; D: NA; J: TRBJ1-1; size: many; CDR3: CASSPYGVSTEAFF; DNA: TGCGCCAGCAGCCCCTACGGGGTGAGCACTGAAGCTTTCTTT
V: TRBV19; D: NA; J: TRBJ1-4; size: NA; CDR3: CASIAVAGKLFF; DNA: TGTGCCAGTATTGCGGTAGCGGGGAAACTGTTTTTT
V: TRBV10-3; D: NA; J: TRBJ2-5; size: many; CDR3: CASSDRYQETQYF; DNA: TGTGCCAGCTCCGATAGGTACCAAGAGACCCAGTACTTC
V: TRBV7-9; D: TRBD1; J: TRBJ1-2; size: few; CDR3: CASSFLGQGSLNSYGYTF; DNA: TGTGCCAGCAGCTTCCTAGGACAGGGCTCACTAAACTCCTATGGCTACACCTTC
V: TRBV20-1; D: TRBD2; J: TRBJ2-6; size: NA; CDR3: CSAREGSGRASGANVLTF; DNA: TGCAGTGCTAGAGAGGGTAGCGGGAGAGCCTCTGGGGCCAACGTCCTGACTTTC
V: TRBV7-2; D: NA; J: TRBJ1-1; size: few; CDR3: CASSLWVGEGRTEAFF; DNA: TGTGCCAGCAGCTTATGGGTTGGTGAGGGTCGAACTGAAGCTTTCTTT